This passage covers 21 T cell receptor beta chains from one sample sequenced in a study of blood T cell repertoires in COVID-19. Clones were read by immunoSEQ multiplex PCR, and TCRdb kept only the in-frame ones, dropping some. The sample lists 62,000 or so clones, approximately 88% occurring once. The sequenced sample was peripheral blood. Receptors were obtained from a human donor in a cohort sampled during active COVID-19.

The DNA for the CDR3 is TGTGCCAGCAGCACTTCGCTCCTTAAAGGGAGCTCTGGAAACACCATATATTTT. Its protein product is CASSTSLLKGSSGNTIYF. The genes are TRBV7-8 and TRBJ1-3; no reliable D call. Trimming left V 5 bases short and J 0 bases short, with 20 bases between. Looked up from germline, CDR1 is SGHVS and CDR2 is FQNEAQ. The length of the CDR3 is 18 residues.

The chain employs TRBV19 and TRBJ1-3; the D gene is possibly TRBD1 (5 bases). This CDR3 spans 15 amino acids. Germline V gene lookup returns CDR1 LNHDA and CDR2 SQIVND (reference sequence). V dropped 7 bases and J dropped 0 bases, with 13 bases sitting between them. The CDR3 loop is CASKRQPDSGNTIYF. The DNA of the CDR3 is TGTGCCAGTAAACGACAGCCAGACTCTGGAAACACCATATATTTT.

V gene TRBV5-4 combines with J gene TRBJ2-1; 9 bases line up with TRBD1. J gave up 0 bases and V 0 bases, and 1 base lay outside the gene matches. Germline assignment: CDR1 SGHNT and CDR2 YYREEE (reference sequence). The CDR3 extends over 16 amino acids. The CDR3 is CASSLVDRGSYNEQFF. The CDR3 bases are TGTGCCAGCAGCTTGGTGGACAGGGGCTCCTACAATGAGCAGTTCTTC.

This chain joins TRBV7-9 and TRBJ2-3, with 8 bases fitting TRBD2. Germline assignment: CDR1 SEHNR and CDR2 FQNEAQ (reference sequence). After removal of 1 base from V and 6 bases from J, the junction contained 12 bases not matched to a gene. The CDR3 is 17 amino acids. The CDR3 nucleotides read TGTGCCAGCAGCTTAGGAGTAGCGGGACCCGCCCTGGATACGCAGTATTTT. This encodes CASSLGVAGPALDTQYF.

The chain's CDR3 is CASSLGGTSGGHTDTQYF. CDR3 nucleotide sequence: TGTGCCAGCTCCCTAGGGGGGACTAGCGGGGGGCACACAGATACGCAGTATTTT. The chain couples TRBV7-2 to TRBJ2-3; 15 bases line up with TRBD2. The CDR3 has 18 residues. Per the germline V gene, CDR1 is SGHTA and CDR2 is FQGNSA. The junction had 11 bases not matched to a gene; V was cut back by 8 bases and J by 2 bases.

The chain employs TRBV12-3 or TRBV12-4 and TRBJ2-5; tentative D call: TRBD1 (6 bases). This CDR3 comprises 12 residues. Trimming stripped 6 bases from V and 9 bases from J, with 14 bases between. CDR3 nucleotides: TGTGCCAGCAGCATCATGACAGGAGCCCAGTACTTC. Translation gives CASSIMTGAQYF.

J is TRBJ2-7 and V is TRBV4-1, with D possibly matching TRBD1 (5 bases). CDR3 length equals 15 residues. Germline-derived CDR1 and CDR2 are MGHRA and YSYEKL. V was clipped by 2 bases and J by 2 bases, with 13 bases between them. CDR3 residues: CASSQPSTAAYEQYF. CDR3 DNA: TGCGCCAGCAGCCAACCTTCGACAGCAGCCTACGAGCAGTACTTC.

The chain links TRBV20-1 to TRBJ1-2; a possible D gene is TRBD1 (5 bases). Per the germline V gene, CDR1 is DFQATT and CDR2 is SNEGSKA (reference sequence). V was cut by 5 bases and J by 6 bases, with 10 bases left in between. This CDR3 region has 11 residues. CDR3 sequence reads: CSAGAADGYTF. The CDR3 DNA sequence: TGCAGTGCTGGGGCTGCAGATGGCTACACCTTC.

The CDR3 DNA reads TGTGCCAGCAGCCAAGACGACAGGGCTGGGGCCAACGTCCTGACTTTC. Protein sequence: CASSQDDRAGANVLTF. The rearrangement joins TRBV3-1 (or the pseudogene TRBV3-2) to TRBJ2-6; 7 bases are a match to TRBD1. V shed 0 bases, J shed 2 bases, and the junction held 1 base outside the gene matches. The germline gives CDR1 LGHDT, CDR2 YNNKEL (reference sequence). CDR3 length: 16 amino acids.

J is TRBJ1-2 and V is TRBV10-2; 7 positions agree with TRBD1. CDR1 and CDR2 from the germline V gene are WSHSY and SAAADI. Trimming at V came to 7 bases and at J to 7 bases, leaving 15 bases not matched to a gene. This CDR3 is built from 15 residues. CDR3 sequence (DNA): TGCGCCAGCACCGGACAGGATGCTGTCTCATTTGGCTACACCTTC. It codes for CASTGQDAVSFGYTF.

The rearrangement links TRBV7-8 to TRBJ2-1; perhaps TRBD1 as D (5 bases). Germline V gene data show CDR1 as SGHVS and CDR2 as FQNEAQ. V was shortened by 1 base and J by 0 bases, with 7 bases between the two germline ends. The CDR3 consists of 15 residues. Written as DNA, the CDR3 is TGTGCCAGCAGCTTAGACAGGCCCTCCTACAATGAGCAGTTCTTC. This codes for CASSLDRPSYNEQFF.

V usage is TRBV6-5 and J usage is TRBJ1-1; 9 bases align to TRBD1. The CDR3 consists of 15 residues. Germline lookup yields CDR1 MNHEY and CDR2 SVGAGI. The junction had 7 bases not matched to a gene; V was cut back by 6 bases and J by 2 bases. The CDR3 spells CASSLRDRVNTEAFF. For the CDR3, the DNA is TGTGCCAGCAGCCTCCGGGACAGGGTTAACACTGAAGCTTTCTTT.

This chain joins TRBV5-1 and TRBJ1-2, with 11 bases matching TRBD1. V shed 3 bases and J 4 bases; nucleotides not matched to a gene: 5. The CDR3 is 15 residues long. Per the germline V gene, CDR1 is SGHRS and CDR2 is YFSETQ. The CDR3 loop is CASSWDRGAGYGYTF. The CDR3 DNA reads TGCGCCAGCAGCTGGGACAGGGGGGCAGGCTATGGCTACACCTTC.

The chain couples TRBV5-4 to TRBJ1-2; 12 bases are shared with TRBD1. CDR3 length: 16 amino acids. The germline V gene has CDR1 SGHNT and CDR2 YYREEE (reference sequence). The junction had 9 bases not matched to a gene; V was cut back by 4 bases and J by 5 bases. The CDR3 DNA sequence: TGTGCCAGCAGCCCCCCGGGACAGGGGGCCGCGTATGGCTACACCTTC. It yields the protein CASSPPGQGAAYGYTF.

The CDR3 coding sequence is TGTGCCAGCAGCCAAGATTTGGGCGCCAGCTCCTACAATGAGCAGTTCTTC. Its protein is CASSQDLGASSYNEQFF. The chain recombines TRBV3-1 (or the pseudogene TRBV3-2) with TRBJ2-1; D gene ambiguous. The length of the CDR3 is 17 residues. Germline V gives CDR1 LGHDT, CDR2 YNNKEL (reference sequence). The V gene lost 0 bases and the J gene lost 0 bases, with 12 bases spanning the gap.

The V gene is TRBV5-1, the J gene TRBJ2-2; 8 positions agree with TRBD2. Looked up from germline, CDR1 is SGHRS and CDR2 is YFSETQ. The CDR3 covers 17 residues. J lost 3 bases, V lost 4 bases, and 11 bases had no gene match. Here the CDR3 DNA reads TGCGCCAGCAGCCTCCTCGGCGGGGGGCATTACACCGGGGAGCTGTTTTTT. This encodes CASSLLGGGHYTGELFF.

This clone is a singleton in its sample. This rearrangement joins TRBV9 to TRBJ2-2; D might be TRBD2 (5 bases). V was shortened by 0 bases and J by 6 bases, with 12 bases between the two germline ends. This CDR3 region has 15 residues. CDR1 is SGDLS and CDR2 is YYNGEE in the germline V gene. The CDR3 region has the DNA TGTGCCAGCAGCGTAGATGCGGGTGGGGCCGGGGAGCTGTTTTTT. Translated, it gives CASSVDAGGAGELFF.

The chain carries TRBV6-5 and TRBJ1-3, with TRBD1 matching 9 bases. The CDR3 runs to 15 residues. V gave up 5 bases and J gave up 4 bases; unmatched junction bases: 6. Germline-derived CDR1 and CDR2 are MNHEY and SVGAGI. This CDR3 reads CASSTGGAGGNTIYF. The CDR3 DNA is TGTGCCAGCAGTACAGGGGGCGCGGGGGGAAACACCATATATTTT.

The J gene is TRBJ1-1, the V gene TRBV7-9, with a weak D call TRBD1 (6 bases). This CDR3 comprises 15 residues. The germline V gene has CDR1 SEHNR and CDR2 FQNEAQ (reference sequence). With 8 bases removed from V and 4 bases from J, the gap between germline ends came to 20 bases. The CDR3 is CASEAPHRDGTEAFF. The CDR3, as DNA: TGTGCCAGCGAGGCACCACACAGGGATGGCACTGAAGCTTTCTTT.

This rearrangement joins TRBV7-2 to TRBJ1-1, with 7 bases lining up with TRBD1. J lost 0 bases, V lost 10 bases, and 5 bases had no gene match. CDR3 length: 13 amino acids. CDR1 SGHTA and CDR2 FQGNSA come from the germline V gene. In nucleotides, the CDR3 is TGTGCCACCCAGGGGGAAATGAACACTGAAGCTTTCTTT. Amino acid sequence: CATQGEMNTEAFF.

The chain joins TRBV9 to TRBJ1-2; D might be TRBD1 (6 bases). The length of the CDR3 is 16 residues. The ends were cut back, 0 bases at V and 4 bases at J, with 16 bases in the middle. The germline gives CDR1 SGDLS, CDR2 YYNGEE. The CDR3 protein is CASSVEAAGAFYGYTF. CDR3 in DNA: TGTGCCAGCAGCGTAGAGGCGGCAGGGGCGTTCTATGGCTACACCTTC.